The entry below describes one T cell receptor beta chain. Its antigen is currently not known. No base quality information exists; no much larger clone differs at one position. For TCR beta sequencing, blood samples came from the related transplant donors. Nuclei Lysis Solution was used to extract genomic DNA from fresh or cryopreserved unfractionated peripheral blood mononuclear cells. These data come from a study of T cell clonotyping in hematopoietic cell transplantation (dated by TCRdb to the early 2020s). At the level of the whole study: In the study, fewer than 150 blood samples were gathered from under 45 consecutive transplant recipients and their related donors. Patients were recruited between September 2015 and 2017 and followed until September 2020 or death.

From the germline V gene, CDR1 is SGHTA and CDR2 is FQGNSA. The CDR3 measures 18 amino acids from cysteine to phenylalanine. Only the CDR3 part of the read is kept: 54 bases, read in frame from the first base. V sheds 5 bases and J sheds 1 base, leaving 22 bases between their ends. Study-level results and caveats: A decrease in recipient TCR diversity was observed after transplant, and a progressive increase in pathologically expanded clonotypes was seen from day 30 to day 180. Sample size was limited, and cells were not sorted, so CD4 and CD8 repertoire contributions could not be separated. Just a small fraction of recipient repertoires overlapped with donor repertoires, and more than 97% appeared de novo at the given depth. Broader posttransplant TCR repertoire diversity was predicted by donor and pretransplant recipient Inverse Simpson Index values.

The immunoSEQ assay, a bias-controlled multiplex PCR using V- and J-specific primers, was used to amplify TCR beta CDR3 regions from genomic DNA. A second PCR step added a proprietary barcode and Illumina adapter sequences to the CDR3 amplicons. An Illumina MiSeq instrument was used for sequencing of the CDR3 libraries. In the paper's pipeline: Export and quality control were handled in immunoSEQ Analyzer 3.0, while downstream analyses relied on R Bioconductor and Immunarch. Only productive rearrangements within the normalized downsampled data set were used in the calculation of repertoire metrics. Clonotypes larger than 5 templates in the normalized cohort were defined as pathologically expanded. Repertoire diversity was measured with the Inverse Simpson Index. To capture all clonotypes, CMV-specificity analyses were performed on the non-normalized data set. TCRdb obtained this table from immuneACCESS and retained in-frame rearrangements with V and J assigned. These tables miss some clones; where compared with another copy, unresolved V genes account for less than half of the shortfall, and the remainder is unexplained. The D gene and trimming were derived from the DNA, and the V and J assignments and clone size from that table. The sample yields more than 55,000 clones; 85% to 95% were counted once. The ten biggest clones cover roughly 1.7% of the sample.

The specimen was peripheral blood mononuclear cells. The TCR originated in a man aged 50 or older in good health. Some clones in this sample may be carry-over from other donors' samples. The sequence links TRBV7-2 to TRBJ2-3; the D gene is possibly TRBD1 or TRBD2, each agreeing over 5 bases. The CDR3 reads as follows: CASSPGRWHGAGTDTQYF. In nucleotides, the sequence is TGTGCCAGCAGCCCCGGTCGTTGGCACGGGGCGGGCACAGATACGCAGTATTTT.